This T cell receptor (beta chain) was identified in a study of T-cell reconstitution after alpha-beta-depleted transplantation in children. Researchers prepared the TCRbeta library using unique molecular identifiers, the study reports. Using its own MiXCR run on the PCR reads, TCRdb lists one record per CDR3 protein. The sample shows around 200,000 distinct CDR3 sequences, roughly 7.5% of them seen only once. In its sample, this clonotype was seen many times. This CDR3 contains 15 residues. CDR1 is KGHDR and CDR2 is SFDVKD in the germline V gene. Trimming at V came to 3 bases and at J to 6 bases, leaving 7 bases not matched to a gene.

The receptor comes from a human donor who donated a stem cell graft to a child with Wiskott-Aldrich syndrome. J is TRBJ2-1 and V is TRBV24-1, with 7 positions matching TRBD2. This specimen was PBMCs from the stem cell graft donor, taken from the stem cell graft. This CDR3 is CATSDQRAGVNEQFF. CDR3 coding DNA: TGTGCCACCAGTGATCAGCGGGCGGGAGTCAATGAGCAGTTCTTC.